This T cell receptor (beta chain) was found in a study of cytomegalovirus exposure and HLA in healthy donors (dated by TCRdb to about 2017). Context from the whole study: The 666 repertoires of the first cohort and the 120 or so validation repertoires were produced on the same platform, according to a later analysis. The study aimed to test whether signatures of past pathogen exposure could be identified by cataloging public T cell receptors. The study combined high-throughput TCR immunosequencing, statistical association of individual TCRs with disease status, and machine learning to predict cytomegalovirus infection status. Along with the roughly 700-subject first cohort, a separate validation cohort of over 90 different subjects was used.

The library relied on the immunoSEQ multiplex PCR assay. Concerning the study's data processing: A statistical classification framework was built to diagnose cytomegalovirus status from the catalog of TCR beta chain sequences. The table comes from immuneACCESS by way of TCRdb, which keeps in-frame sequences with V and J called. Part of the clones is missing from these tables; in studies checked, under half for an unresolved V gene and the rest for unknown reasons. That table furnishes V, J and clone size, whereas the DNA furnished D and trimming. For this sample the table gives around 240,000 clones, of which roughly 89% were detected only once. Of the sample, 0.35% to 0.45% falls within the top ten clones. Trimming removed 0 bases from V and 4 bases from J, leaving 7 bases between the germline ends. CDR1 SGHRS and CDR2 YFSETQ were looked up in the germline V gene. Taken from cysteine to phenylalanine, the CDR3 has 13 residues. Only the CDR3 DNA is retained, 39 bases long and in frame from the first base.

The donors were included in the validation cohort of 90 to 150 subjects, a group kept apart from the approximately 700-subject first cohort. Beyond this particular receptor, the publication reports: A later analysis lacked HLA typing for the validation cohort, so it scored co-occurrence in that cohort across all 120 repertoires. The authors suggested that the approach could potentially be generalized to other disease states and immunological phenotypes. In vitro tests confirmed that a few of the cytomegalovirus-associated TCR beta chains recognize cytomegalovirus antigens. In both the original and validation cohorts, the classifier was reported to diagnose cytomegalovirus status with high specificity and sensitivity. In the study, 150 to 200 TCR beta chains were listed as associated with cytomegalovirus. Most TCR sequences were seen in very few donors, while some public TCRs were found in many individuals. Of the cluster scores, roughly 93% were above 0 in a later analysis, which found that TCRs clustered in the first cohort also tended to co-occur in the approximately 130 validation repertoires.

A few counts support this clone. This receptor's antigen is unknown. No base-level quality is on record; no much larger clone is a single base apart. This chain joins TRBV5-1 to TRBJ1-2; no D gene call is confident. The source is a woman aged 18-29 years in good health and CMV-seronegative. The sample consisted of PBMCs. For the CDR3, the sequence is CASSLGSSYGYTF. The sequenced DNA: TGCGCCAGCAGCTTGGGGAGTTCCTATGGCTACACCTTC.